The present TCR beta chain was sequenced within a study of T cell responses to AZD1222 COVID-19 vaccine. Pooling was applied to second doses at about 4 or about 12 weeks. V lost 2 bases to trimming and J lost 1 base, with 9 bases between them. In germline, CDR1 is MDHEN, CDR2 SYDVKM. The CDR3 length is 15 residues. The data were produced by immunoSEQ multiplex PCR, yet TCRdb's version contains in-frame clones alone and is incomplete. The sample shows 150,000 or so clones, around 93% of them seen only once. This TCR was recovered from an adult who received the AZD1222 COVID-19 vaccine. The rearrangement joins TRBV28 to TRBJ1-5; possibly TRBD1 for D (5 bases). The sequenced sample was peripheral blood, obtained 28 days after the second AZD1222 dose. CDR3 coding DNA: TGTGCCAGCAGTTTAGGGGGGGTCAGCAATCAGCCCCAGCATTTT. Translated, it gives CASSLGGVSNQPQHF.